The present T cell receptor beta chain was sequenced within a study of blood T cell repertoires in COVID-19. Overall study context: Acute and convalescent COVID-19 specimens originated in the United States, Italy and Spain.

This clone is a singleton in its sample. As processed by the authors: Reference gene primer amplification gave estimated nucleated cell counts. This table comes from immunoSEQ multiplex PCR, and its TCRdb copy is limited to in-frame clones, with some not included. V, J and clone size are taken as reported in that table, and D and trimming were inferred from the DNA itself. The sample lists about 160,000 clones; around 80% were seen once. The ends lost 0 bases at V and 6 bases at J; junction bases unmatched: 7. This CDR3 is built from 15 residues. Germline V gene sequence: CDR1 SGDLS, CDR2 YYNGEE. The participants were between about 18 and 90 years old and came from under 25 US areas. Participants had their cohort set by participant-reported clinical history.

Material for sequencing was PBMCs or T cells enriched from blood (not recorded which). This chain links TRBV9 with TRBJ2-5; 8 nucleotides agree with TRBD2. The source is a woman aged 60-75 years who had recovered from COVID-19. In DNA, the CDR3 is TGTGCCAGCAGCGTAGAGACGGGGGGGCCAAAGACCCAGTACTTC. This translates into CASSVETGGPKTQYF.